Given below is one T cell receptor (beta chain) in context. This specimen comes from a study of siplizumab effects on memory and regulatory T cells. The repertoire was sequenced with immunoSEQ multiplex PCR; TCRdb's copy has only in-frame clones and lacks some. The sample lists tens of thousands of clones; around four fifths were seen once. The sample was memory CD4+ T cells sorted from blood. The origin of this receptor is a human donor in good health.

The CDR3 here is CASKVLGQTFLLNTEAFF. The CDR3 bases are TGTGCCAGCAAGGTCTTGGGGCAGACTTTTTTATTGAACACTGAAGCTTTCTTT. The J gene is TRBJ1-1, the V gene TRBV2; D is perhaps TRBD1 (5 bases). Germline assignment: CDR1 SNHLY and CDR2 FYNNEI. Deletions cut 7 bases from V and 0 bases from J, with 24 bases between. CDR3 size: 18 residues. The whole variable domain, filled in from reference TRBV2 and TRBJ1-1, reads EPEVTQTPSHQVTQMGQEVILRCVPISNHLYFYWYRQILGQKVEFLVSFYNNEISEKSEIFDDQFSVERPDGSNFTLKIRSTKLEDSAMYFCASKVLGQTFLLNTEAFFGQGTRLTVV.